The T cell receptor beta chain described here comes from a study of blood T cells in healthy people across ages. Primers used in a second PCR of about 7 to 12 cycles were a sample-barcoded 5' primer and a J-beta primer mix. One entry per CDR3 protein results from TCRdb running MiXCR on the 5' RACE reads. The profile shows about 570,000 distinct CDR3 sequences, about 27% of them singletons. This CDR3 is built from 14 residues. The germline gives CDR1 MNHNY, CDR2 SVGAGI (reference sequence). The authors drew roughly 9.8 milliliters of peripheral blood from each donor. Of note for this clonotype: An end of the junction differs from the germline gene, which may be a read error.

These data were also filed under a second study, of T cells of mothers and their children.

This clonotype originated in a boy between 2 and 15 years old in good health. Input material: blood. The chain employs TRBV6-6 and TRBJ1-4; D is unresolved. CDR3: CASSYGSSNGKLFF. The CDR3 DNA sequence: TGTGCCAGCAGTTACGGATCCTCCAATGGAAAACTGTTTTTT.